Below, one T cell receptor (beta chain) is given with its context. The data derive from a study of blood T cell repertoires in COVID-19. Germline-derived CDR1 and CDR2 are WSHSY and SAAADI. CDR3 length: 14 residues. The ends were cut back, 8 bases at V and 2 bases at J, with 15 bases in the middle. TCRdb's copy holds only in-frame clones and misses some; the assay was immunoSEQ multiplex PCR. Of fewer than 200,000 clones in the sample, approximately 90% were seen once. Sequenced sample: PBMCs or T cells enriched from blood (not recorded which). The sequence was collected from a woman between 40 and 55 years old in a cohort exposed to, infected with or recovered from COVID-19 (not recorded which). This chain joins TRBV10-2 and TRBJ1-1; D is ambiguous. The CDR3 sequence: CASFYKAGNTEAFF. The CDR3 nucleotides are TGCGCCAGCTTCTATAAGGCGGGTAACACTGAAGCTTTCTTT.